This T cell receptor beta chain was identified during a study of T-cell reconstitution after alpha-beta-depleted transplantation in children. Unique molecular identifiers were used in preparing the TCRbeta library. One entry per CDR3 protein results from TCRdb running MiXCR on the PCR reads. This sample has 200,000 or so distinct CDR3 sequences, with about 6% found just once. V was pared by 3 bases and J by 4 bases, with 12 bases between. CDR3 size: 14 residues. CDR1 KGHSH and CDR2 LQKENI come from the germline V gene. Study-wide results and caveats: After transplant, high TCRbeta diversity at day 60 in some patients arose from surviving recipient T cells and thymic progenitors. By about two months after transplant, alpha-beta T cells reportedly arose from several hundred graft clones that had expanded. Among T cells one year after transplant, newly produced cells accounted for most counts and diversity.

This clonotype occurred many times. Its specificity is unknown. The rearrangement joins TRBV18 to TRBJ1-2, with D unresolved. The material sequenced was PBMCs, taken before TCRalphabeta/CD19-depleted stem cell transplant. This receptor was taken from a girl under two years old with combined immunodeficiency, due to receive a stem cell transplant. CDR3 protein: CASSPSRDFYGYTF. CDR3 nucleotides: TGTGCCAGCTCACCCAGTAGAGACTTCTATGGCTACACCTTC.